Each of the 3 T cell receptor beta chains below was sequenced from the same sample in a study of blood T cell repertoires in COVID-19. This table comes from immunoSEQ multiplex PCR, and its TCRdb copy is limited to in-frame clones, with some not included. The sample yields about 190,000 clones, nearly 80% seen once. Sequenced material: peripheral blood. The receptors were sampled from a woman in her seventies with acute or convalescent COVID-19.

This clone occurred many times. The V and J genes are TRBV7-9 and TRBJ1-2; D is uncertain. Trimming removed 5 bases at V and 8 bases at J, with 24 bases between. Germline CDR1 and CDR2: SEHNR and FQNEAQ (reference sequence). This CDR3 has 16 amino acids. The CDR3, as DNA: TGTGCCAGCAGCCACCAGATGACGGATTATCCGCGGGGCTACACCTTC. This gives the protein CASSHQMTDYPRGYTF. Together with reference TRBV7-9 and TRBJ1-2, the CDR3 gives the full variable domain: DTGVSQNPRHKITKRGQNVTFRCDPISEHNRLYWYRQTLGQGPEFLTYFQNEAQLEKSRLLSDRFSAERPKGSFSTLEIQRTEQGDSAMYLCASSHQMTDYPRGYTFGSGTRLTVV.

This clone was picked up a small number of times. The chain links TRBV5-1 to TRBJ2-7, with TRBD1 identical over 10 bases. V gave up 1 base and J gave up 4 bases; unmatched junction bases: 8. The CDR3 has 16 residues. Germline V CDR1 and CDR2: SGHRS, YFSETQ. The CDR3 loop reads CASSLSIGTGDYEQYF. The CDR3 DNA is TGCGCCAGCAGCTTGTCGATCGGGACAGGGGATTACGAGCAGTACTTC. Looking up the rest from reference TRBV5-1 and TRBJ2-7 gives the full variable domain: KAGVTQTPRYLIKTRGQQVTLSCSPISGHRSVSWYQQTPGQGLQFLFEYFSETQRNKGNFPGRFSGRQFSNSRSEMNVSTLELGDSALYLCASSLSIGTGDYEQYFGPGTRLTVT.

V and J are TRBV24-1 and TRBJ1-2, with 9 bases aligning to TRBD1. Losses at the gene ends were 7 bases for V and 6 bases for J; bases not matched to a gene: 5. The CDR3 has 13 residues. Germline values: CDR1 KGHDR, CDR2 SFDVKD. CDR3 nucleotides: TGTGCCACCAGCAACCGGGACAGGGATGGCTACACCTTC. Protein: CATSNRDRDGYTF.